These 14 T cell receptor beta chains were sequenced from one sample in a study of CD8 T cells in ankylosing spondylitis. TCRdb re-called the 5' RACE reads through MiXCR, storing one row per CDR3 protein. The table records about 390,000 distinct CDR3 sequences, around 20% of them present only once. Findings of the study overall: There was a TCR beta motif, made of several highly homologous variants, that appeared characteristic of ankylosing spondylitis blood.

Their antigens remain unidentified. What was sequenced was blood, either unsorted or a sorted T cell fraction (not recorded which). The receptors were gathered from a male donor with ankylosing spondylitis.

The chain links TRBV3-1 to TRBJ2-2, with 11 bases fitting TRBD2. The CDR3 extends over 16 amino acids. With V trimmed by 8 bases and J by 4 bases, 9 bases remained unmatched. Germline CDR1 is LGHDT and CDR2 is YNNKEL (reference sequence). CDR3 region: CASGPSGRIGTGELFF. The CDR3 DNA is TGTGCCAGCGGTCCTAGCGGGAGGATCGGCACCGGGGAGCTGTTTTTT.

This rearrangement joins TRBV20-1 to TRBJ2-7, with TRBD1 matching over 7 bases. The CDR3 runs 15 residues. The germline V gene has CDR1 DFQATT and CDR2 SNEGSKA (reference sequence). Germline trimming cut 3 bases from V and 2 bases from J; bases unmatched to any gene: 10. The CDR3 reads CSASPSGTVPYEQYF. The CDR3 bases are TGCAGTGCTAGCCCTTCCGGGACAGTCCCCTACGAGCAGTACTTC.

The chain recombines TRBV3-1 with TRBJ1-1; possible D gene TRBD1, 6 bases. The germline V gene encodes CDR1 LGHDT and CDR2 YNNKEL (reference sequence). Between the trimmed V and J ends, which lost 10 bases and 3 bases, there was a span of 15 bases. This CDR3 is 13 amino acids long. Here the CDR3 DNA reads TGTGCCACCTCTCAGGGGACATACACTGAAGCTTTCTTT. Its translation is CATSQGTYTEAFF.

This chain uses TRBV7-9 with TRBJ1-3; D is uncertain. CDR3 length equals 15 residues. Deletions cut 8 bases from V and 0 bases from J, with 14 bases between. The germline V gene has CDR1 SEHNR and CDR2 FQNEAQ (reference sequence). The CDR3 DNA follows: TGTGCCAGCCGCCTGGGCCCCGGCTCTGGAAACACCATATATTTT. It specifies CASRLGPGSGNTIYF.

The chain has TRBV4-1 and TRBJ2-1, with a possible D match to TRBD2 (7 bases). This CDR3 is built from 17 residues. The V gene lost 2 bases and the J gene lost 1 base, with 15 bases spanning the gap. Germline CDR1 and CDR2: MGHRA and YSYEKL. The CDR3 bases are TGCGCCAGCAGCCAACCTAGCGGAGGGGGGTCCTACAATGAGCAGTTCTTC. It specifies CASSQPSGGGSYNEQFF.

The V call is TRBV2, the J call TRBJ2-7; 10 bases map to TRBD2. The CDR3 sequence is 16 residues long. CDR1 is SNHLY and CDR2 is FYNNEI in the germline V gene. The V and J ends lost 2 bases and 2 bases, in that order; junction bases with no gene match: 6. CDR3 residues: CASSEILTSGTYEQYF. In DNA, the CDR3 is TGTGCCAGCAGTGAAATTCTCACTAGCGGGACCTACGAGCAGTACTTC.

The chain is built from TRBV7-2 and TRBJ1-3; D gene uncertain. The CDR3 extends over 15 amino acids. The V end lost 5 bases, the J end lost 4 bases, and 15 bases lay between the germline ends. The V gene's germline CDR1 is SGHTA and CDR2 FQGNSA. This CDR3 reads CASSADTVQGNTIYF. The CDR3 DNA reads TGTGCCAGCAGCGCCGACACGGTGCAAGGAAACACCATATATTTT.

The chain recombines TRBV2 with TRBJ2-7; the D is unclear. The CDR3 has 13 residues. V was trimmed by 5 bases and J by 7 bases, leaving 15 bases between them. Germline assignment: CDR1 SNHLY and CDR2 FYNNEI. In DNA, the CDR3 is TGTGCCAGCAGTAAGTCCAAGGGTCGGGAGCAGTACTTC. Amino acids: CASSKSKGREQYF.

The rearrangement joins TRBV5-6 to TRBJ2-6; weak D call: TRBD2 (5 bases). The CDR3 extends over 16 amino acids. Between the trimmed V and J ends, which lost 4 bases and 1 base, there was a span of 12 bases. Germline values: CDR1 SGHDT, CDR2 YYEEEE. CDR3: CASSLASLSGANVLTF. The CDR3 region has the DNA TGTGCCAGCAGCCTAGCCTCATTATCTGGGGCCAACGTCCTGACTTTC. Drawing the rest from reference TRBV5-6 and TRBJ2-6, the complete variable domain is DAGVTQSPTHLIKTRGQQVTLRCSPKSGHDTVSWYQQALGQGPQFIFQYYEEEERQRGNFPDRFSGHQFPNYSSELNVNALLLGDSALYLCASSLASLSGANVLTFGAGSRLTVL.

In its sample, this clonotype was seen many times. The rearrangement links TRBV6-5 to TRBJ2-1; a possible D gene is TRBD2 (6 bases). Deletions cut 0 bases from V and 6 bases from J, with 18 bases between. CDR3 length equals 17 residues. The germline V gene has CDR1 MNHEY and CDR2 SVGAGI. This chain's CDR3 is CASSYSRAGSPTNEQFF. The CDR3 DNA reads TGTGCCAGCAGTTACTCGAGAGCGGGTTCCCCCACCAATGAGCAGTTCTTC.

This clonotype was seen more than once but under ten times. V is TRBV3-1 and J is TRBJ2-7; D uncertain. The CDR3 loop spans 12 amino acids. Germline V gene data show CDR1 as LGHDT and CDR2 as YNNKEL (reference sequence). V shed 8 bases and J shed 2 bases, with 10 bases lying between them. The CDR3 spells CASAYSTYEQYF. The CDR3 DNA is TGTGCCAGCGCTTACAGTACCTACGAGCAGTACTTC.

This clonotype was found a few times. The V and J genes are TRBV5-1 and TRBJ2-5; tentatively, D is TRBD1 or TRBD2 (5 bases each). The CDR3 totals 14 residues. Between the trimmed V and J ends, which lost 4 bases and 4 bases, there was a span of 14 bases. The germline CDR1 and CDR2 sequences are SGHRS and YFSETQ. Here the CDR3 reads CASSPSGGGETQYF. CDR3 bases: TGCGCCAGCAGCCCCTCTGGTGGGGGAGAGACCCAGTACTTC.

The V call is TRBV4-3, the J call TRBJ2-5, with 9 nucleotides matching TRBD2. Per germline, CDR1 LGHNA and CDR2 YSLEER. The CDR3 runs to 15 residues. J was trimmed by 14 bases and V by 0 bases; bases with no gene match: 13. As DNA, the CDR3 is TGCGCCAGCAGCCAAGAGGAGCGGGGGGCTTCCTCCCTTTACTTC. Protein sequence: CASSQEERGASSLYF.

There are a few counts of this clonotype. The chain is built from TRBV4-2 and TRBJ2-3; 9 nucleotides agree with TRBD2. There are 15 residues in the CDR3. From germline, CDR1 is LGHNA and CDR2 YNFKEQ. The V gene end was trimmed by 7 bases and the J gene end by 0 bases; junction bases not matched to a gene: 5. CDR3 residues: CASTQLAGSTDTQYF. Here the CDR3 DNA reads TGTGCCAGCACCCAGCTAGCGGGAAGCACAGATACGCAGTATTTT.